This T cell receptor beta chain was recorded in a study of post-analysis software for immune sequencing data. This clonotype was detected ten times or more. The antigen is undetermined. Libraries were made from TCR beta cDNA, and they carried unique molecular identifiers. TCRdb re-analysed the PCR reads in MiXCR, keeping a single row per CDR3 protein. The sample carries more than 500,000 distinct CDR3 sequences, under 40% recorded once. Whole-study findings and limits: Those with multiple sclerosis, the patient group, showed significantly lower normalized Chao1 diversity than controls. A handful of TRBV segments appeared more often in patients than in controls, and TRBV5-6, TRBV5-1 and TRBV20-1 were among these.

CDR1 is DFQATT and CDR2 is SNEGSKA in the germline V gene (reference sequence). V was cut by 5 bases and J by 3 bases, with 10 bases left in between. This CDR3 has 12 residues. This TCR was recovered from a girl aged 2-17 years with multiple sclerosis. Sequencing was performed on blood. This chain links TRBV20-1 with TRBJ1-1; maybe TRBD1 (5 bases). The CDR3, as DNA: TGCAGTGCTTGGAGGGGAGACACTGAAGCTTTCTTT. It codes for CSAWRGDTEAFF.